This TCR beta chain was captured by sequencing in a study of T-cell reconstitution after alpha-beta-depleted transplantation in children. Preparation of the TCRbeta library involved a method that used unique molecular identifiers. TCRdb reprocessed the PCR reads with MiXCR, giving one entry per CDR3 protein. The data show around 440,000 distinct CDR3 sequences, over 9.5% seen once. Broader study findings: Roughly two months post-transplant, alpha-beta T cells reportedly originated from several hundred graft clones that had expanded.

Remarks on this clonotype: Its specificity is unknown.

The germline V gene encodes CDR1 LNHDA and CDR2 SQIVND (reference sequence). This CDR3 has 14 amino acids. After removal of 4 bases from V and 5 bases from J, the junction contained 6 bases not matched to a gene. The chain employs TRBV19 and TRBJ2-5; 8 nucleotides line up with TRBD2. The receptor was derived from a child younger than 10 with inherited bone marrow failure, due to receive a stem cell transplant. This material consisted of PBMCs, taken before TCRalphabeta/CD19-depleted stem cell transplant. The CDR3 loop is CASSTGGPQETQYF. CDR3 sequence (DNA): TGTGCCAGTAGTACGGGAGGGCCTCAGGAGACCCAGTACTTC.